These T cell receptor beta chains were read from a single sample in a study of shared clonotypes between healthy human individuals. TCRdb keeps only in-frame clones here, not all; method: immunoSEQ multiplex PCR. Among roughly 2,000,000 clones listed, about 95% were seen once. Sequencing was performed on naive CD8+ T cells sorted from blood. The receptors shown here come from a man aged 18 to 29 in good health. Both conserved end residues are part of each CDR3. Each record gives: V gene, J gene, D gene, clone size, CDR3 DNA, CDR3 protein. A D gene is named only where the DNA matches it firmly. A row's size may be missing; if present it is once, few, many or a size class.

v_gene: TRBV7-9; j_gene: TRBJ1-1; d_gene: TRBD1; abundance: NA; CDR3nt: TGTGCCAGCAGCTCGGGACAGGGGATGAACACTGAAGCTTTCTTT; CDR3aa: CASSSGQGMNTEAFF
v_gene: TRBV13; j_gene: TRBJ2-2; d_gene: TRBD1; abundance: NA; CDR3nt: TGTGCCAGCAGCCCAGACAGGGGAGGTGGAAAAAACACCGGGGAGCTGTTTTTT; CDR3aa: CASSPDRGGGKNTGELFF
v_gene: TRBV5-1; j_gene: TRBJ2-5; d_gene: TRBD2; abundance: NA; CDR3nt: TGCGCCAGCAGCTTGGCCCTAGCGGGCCAAGAGACCCAGTACTTC; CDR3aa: CASSLALAGQETQYF
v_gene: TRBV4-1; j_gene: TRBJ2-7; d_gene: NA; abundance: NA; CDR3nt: TGCGCCAGCAGCCAACTCGGCACGGCTGACTACGAGCAGTACTTC; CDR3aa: CASSQLGTADYEQYF
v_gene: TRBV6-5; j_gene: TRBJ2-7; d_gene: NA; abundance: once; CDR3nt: TGTGCCAGCAGCTCCGACTATATGCGCACCTACGAGCAGTACTTC; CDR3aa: CASSSDYMRTYEQYF
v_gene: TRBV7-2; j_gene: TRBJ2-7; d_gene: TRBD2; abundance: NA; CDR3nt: TGTGCCAGCAGCTTATCGCGGGAGGGAATCTACGAGCAGTACTTC; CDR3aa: CASSLSREGIYEQYF
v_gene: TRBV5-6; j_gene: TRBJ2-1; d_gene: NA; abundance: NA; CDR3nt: TGTGCCAGCAGCGAACCGTCCGGGGATGAGCAGTTCTTC; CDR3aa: CASSEPSGDEQFF
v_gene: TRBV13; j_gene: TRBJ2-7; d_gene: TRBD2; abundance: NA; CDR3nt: TGTGCCAGCAGCCCGGTTTCAACGGGGGGACCCTACGAGCAGTACTTC; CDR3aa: CASSPVSTGGPYEQYF
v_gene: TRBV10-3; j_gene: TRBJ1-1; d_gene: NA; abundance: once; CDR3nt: TGTGCCATCAGTGACTCAGGGGACACTGAAGCTTTCTTT; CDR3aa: CAISDSGDTEAFF
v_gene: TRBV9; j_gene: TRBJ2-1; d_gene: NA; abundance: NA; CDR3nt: TGTGCCAGCAGCGGTCCCTCGGACAGCTTAGTTTACAATGAGCAGTTCTTC; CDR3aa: CASSGPSDSLVYNEQFF
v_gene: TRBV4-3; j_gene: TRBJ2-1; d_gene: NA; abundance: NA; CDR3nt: TGCGCCAGCAGCCAAGAGCGGGACTCCTACAATGAGCAGTTCTTC; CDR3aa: CASSQERDSYNEQFF
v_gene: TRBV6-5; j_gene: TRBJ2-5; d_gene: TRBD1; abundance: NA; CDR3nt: TGTGCCAGCGCGCCCGGGACAGATACTCAAGAGACCCAGTACTTC; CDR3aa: CASAPGTDTQETQYF
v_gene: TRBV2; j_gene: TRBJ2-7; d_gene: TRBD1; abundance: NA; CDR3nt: TGTGCCAGCAGACAAGACAGGGCGGTCTACGAGCAGTACTTC; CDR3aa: CASRQDRAVYEQYF
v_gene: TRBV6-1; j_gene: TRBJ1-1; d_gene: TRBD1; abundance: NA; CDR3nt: TGTGCCAGCAGTGAATATCGGGGGGACAGGGGTACGTGTGAAGCTTTCTTT; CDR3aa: CASSEYRGDRGTCEAFF
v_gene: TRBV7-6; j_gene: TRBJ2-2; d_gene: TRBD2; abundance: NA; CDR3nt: TGTGCCAGCAGCTTAGCCCCAAGCGGGGCGAACACCGGGGAGCTGTTTTTT; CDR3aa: CASSLAPSGANTGELFF
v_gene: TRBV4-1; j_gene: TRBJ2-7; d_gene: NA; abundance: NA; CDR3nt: TGCGCCAGCAGCCAGACCCAAATACTCTCCTACGAGCAGTACTTC; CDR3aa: CASSQTQILSYEQYF
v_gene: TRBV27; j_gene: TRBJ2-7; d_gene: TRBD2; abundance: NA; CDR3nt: TGTGCCAGCAGTTTAGCGATCGGACGGGACTACACCTACGAGCAGTACTTC; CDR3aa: CASSLAIGRDYTYEQYF
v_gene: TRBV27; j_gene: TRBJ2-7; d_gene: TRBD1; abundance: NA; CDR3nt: TGTGCCAGCAGCCCGAGACAGGGGGGCTACGAGCAGTACTTC; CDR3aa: CASSPRQGGYEQYF
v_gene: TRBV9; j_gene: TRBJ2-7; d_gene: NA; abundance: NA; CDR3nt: TGTGCCAGCAGCGTGGCTCCGGGCACCTACGAGCAGTACTTC; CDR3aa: CASSVAPGTYEQYF
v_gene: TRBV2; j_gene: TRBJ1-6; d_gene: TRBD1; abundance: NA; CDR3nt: TGTGCCAGCACGGGGACAGAATATAATTCACCCCTCCACTTT; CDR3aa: CASTGTEYNSPLHF
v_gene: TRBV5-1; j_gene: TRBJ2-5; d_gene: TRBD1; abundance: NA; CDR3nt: TGCGCCAGCAGCTTACAAGGACAGGGTTTGGAGACCCAGTACTTC; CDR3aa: CASSLQGQGLETQYF
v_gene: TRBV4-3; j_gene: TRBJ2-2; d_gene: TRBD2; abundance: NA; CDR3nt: TGCGCCAGCAGCCATCGACTAGCTGACGGGGAGCTGTTTTTT; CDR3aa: CASSHRLADGELFF
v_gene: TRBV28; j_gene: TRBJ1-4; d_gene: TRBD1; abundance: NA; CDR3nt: TGTGCCAGCAGTTCCACCGAGACAGGGTCTAATGAAAAACTGTTTTTT; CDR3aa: CASSSTETGSNEKLFF
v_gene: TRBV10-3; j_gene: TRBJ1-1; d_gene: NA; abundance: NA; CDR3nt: TGTGCCATCAGTTATGACGGGAACACTGAAGCTTTCTTT; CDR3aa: CAISYDGNTEAFF
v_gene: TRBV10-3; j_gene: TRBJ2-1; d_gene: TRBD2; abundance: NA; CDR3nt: TGTGCCATCACCCAAGACGGGACTAGCGGCATCGAACGGCGGTACAATGAGCAGTTCTTC; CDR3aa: CAITQDGTSGIERRYNEQFF
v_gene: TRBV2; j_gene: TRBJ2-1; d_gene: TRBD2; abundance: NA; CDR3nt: TGTGCCAGCAGTTCTAGCGGGGGGGCGAATGAGCAGTTCTTC; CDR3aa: CASSSSGGANEQFF
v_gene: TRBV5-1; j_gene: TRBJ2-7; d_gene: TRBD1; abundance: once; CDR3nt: TGCGCCAGCAGCTGGGGGACAGGGGGTATCGACGAGCAGTACTTC; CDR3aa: CASSWGTGGIDEQYF
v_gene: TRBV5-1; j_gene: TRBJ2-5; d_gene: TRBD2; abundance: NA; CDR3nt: TGCGCCAGCAGCCGGGAGGGGAACGTAGGGGAGACCCAGTACTTC; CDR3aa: CASSREGNVGETQYF
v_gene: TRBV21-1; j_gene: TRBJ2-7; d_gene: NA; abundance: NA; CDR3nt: TGTGCCAGCAGCAAAGCCACTTACCTGTTTGGGGTCCCCTACGAGCAGTACTTC; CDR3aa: CASSKATYLFGVPYEQYF
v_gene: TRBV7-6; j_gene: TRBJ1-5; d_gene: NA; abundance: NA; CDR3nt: TGTGCCAGCAGCTATCGAGCGCAGGGCAATCAGCCCCAGCATTTT; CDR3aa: CASSYRAQGNQPQHF
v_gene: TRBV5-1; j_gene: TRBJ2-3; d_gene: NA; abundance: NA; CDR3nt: TGCGCCAGCAGCTTGGGTAGTCAAAGCACAGATACGCAGTATTTT; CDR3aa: CASSLGSQSTDTQYF
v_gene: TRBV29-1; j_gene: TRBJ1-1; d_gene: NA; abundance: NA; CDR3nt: TGCAGCGTCCCCACAGCTTTCTTT; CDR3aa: CSVPTAFF
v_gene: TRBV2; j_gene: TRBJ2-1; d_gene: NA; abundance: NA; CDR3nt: TGTGCCAGCCCCTGGCGGGTCGAGGGTTACAATGAGCAGTTCTTC; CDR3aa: CASPWRVEGYNEQFF
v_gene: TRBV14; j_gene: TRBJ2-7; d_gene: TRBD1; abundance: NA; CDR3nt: TGTGCCAGCAGCCAGAAACAGGGGGTCTACGAGCAGTACTTC; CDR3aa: CASSQKQGVYEQYF
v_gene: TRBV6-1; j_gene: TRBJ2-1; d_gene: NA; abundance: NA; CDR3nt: TGTGCCAGCAGTGTGAACAGGGTCCATGAGCAGTTCTTC; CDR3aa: CASSVNRVHEQFF
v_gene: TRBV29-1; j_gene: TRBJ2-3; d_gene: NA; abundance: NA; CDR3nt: TGCAGCGTTGAATCATCGGGTATCAGCACAGATACGCAGTATTTT; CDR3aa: CSVESSGISTDTQYF
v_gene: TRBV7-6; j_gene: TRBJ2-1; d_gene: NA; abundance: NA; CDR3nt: TGTGCCAGCAGCTTAGCTCCTAGTGGCCTGAGCTACAATGAGCAGTTCTTC; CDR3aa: CASSLAPSGLSYNEQFF
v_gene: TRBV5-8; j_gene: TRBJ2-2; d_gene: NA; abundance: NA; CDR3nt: TGTGCCAGCAGCCCCGCCCCCGGGGAGCTGTTTTTT; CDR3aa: CASSPAPGELFF
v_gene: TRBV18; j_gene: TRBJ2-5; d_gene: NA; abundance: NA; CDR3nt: TGTGCCAGCGCCCAGTTGGACCGAAACCAAGAGACCCAGTACTTC; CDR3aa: CASAQLDRNQETQYF
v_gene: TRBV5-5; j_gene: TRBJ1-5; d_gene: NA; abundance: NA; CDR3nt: TGTGCCAGCAGCTTGGAGGATTACGGGGAACAGCCCCAGCATTTT; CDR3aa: CASSLEDYGEQPQHF
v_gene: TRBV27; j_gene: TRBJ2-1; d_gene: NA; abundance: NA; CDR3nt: TGTGCCAGCAGTCCTACGGGGCGGAGCTCCTACAATGAGCAGTTCTTC; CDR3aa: CASSPTGRSSYNEQFF
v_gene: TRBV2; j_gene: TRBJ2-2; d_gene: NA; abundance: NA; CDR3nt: TGTGCCAGCAGTGGAGGTACCGGGGAGCTGTTTTTT; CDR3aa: CASSGGTGELFF
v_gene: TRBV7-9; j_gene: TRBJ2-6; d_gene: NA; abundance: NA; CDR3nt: TGTGCCAGCAGCTTGACACTCTCTGGGGCCAACGTCCTGACTTTC; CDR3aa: CASSLTLSGANVLTF
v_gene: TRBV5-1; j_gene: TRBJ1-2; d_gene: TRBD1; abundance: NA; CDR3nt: TGCGCCAGCAGCTCCGGACAGGGGAAGGGCTATGGCTACACCTTC; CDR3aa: CASSSGQGKGYGYTF
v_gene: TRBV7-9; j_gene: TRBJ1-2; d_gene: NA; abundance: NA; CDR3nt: TGTGCCAGCAGCTTAGCGCCGTGGTATGGCTACACCTTC; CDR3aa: CASSLAPWYGYTF
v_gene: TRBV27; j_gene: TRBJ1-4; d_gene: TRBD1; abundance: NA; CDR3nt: TGTGCCAGCAGTTCTGGGACAGGGGACTGGGAAAAACTGTTTTTT; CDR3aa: CASSSGTGDWEKLFF
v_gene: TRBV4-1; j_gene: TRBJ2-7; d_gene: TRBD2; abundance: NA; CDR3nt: TGCGCCAGCAGCCCTACGGCGGGAGAGGAGGGGTACGAGCAGTACTTC; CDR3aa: CASSPTAGEEGYEQYF
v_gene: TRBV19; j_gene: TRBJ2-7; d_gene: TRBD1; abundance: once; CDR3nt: TGTGCCAGTAGTATAGGACAGGGCACCTACGAGCAGTACTTC; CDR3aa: CASSIGQGTYEQYF
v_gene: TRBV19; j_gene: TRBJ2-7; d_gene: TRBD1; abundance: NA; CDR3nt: TGTGCCAGTAGTGCGGACAGGGGAAGCGAGCAGTACTTC; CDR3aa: CASSADRGSEQYF
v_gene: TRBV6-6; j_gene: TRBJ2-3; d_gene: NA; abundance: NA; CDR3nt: TGTGCCAGCAGTCTTGTGATGGATACGCAGTATTTT; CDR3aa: CASSLVMDTQYF
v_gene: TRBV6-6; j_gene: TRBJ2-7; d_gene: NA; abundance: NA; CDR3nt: TGTGCCAGCCAGGGGAACGAGCAGTACTTC; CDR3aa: CASQGNEQYF
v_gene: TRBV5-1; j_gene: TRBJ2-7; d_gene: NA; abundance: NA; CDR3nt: TGCGCCAGCAGCTTAGGGGGGTCTGTCTACGAGCAGTACTTC; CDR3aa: CASSLGGSVYEQYF